The 31 T cell receptor beta chains in this list originate from one sample, sequenced in a study of cytomegalovirus exposure and HLA in healthy donors. The PCR contained 60 Vbeta and 13 Jbeta primers. Assay: immunoSEQ multiplex PCR; the TCRdb copy retains only in-frame clones and omits some. The sample lists over 65,000 clones, around 75% occurring once. Specimen: PBMCs. The receptors stem from a woman between 35 and 50 years old in good health and CMV-seropositive.

The chain uses TRBV28 and TRBJ2-1; D may be TRBD2 (6 bases). V dropped 3 bases and J dropped 9 bases, with 9 bases sitting between them. This CDR3 comprises 12 residues. From germline, CDR1 is MDHEN and CDR2 SYDVKM. The CDR3 reads CASSLGGREQFF. The CDR3 nucleotides read TGTGCCAGCAGTTTGGGGGGACGTGAGCAGTTCTTC.

This chain uses TRBV30 with TRBJ2-1, with a weak D call TRBD2 (6 bases). V lost 2 bases, J lost 1 base, and 12 bases lay in between. Germline lookup yields CDR1 GTSNPN and CDR2 SVGIG (reference sequence). The CDR3 consists of 15 residues. CDR3 in amino acids: CAWSRGSGSYNEQFF. Written as DNA, the CDR3 is TGTGCCTGGAGTAGGGGTAGCGGTTCCTACAATGAGCAGTTCTTC.

The V call is TRBV19, the J call TRBJ2-7; weak D call: TRBD1 (6 bases). The CDR3 runs 13 residues. Trimming pared 3 bases from V and 3 bases from J, leaving 9 bases between. Germline lookup yields CDR1 LNHDA and CDR2 SQIVND (reference sequence). For the CDR3, the DNA is TGTGCCAGTAGTATGGGGGCAGTCTACGAGCAGTACTTC. Translation: CASSMGAVYEQYF.

J is TRBJ2-3 and V is TRBV13, with TRBD2 matching over 10 bases. V trimming: 5 bases; J trimming: 11 bases; junction bases outside the gene matches: 16. The V gene's germline CDR1 is PRHDT and CDR2 FYEKMQ (reference sequence). The CDR3 totals 16 residues. In DNA form, the CDR3 reads TGTGCCAGCAGCCAACCTCCTGGGACTAGCGTACATTTGCAGTATTTT. Protein sequence: CASSQPPGTSVHLQYF.

This rearrangement joins TRBV15 to TRBJ1-2; TRBD1 agrees at 7 bases. CDR3 size: 14 residues. V was clipped by 0 bases and J by 8 bases; unmatched bases: 6. Germline V gene lookup returns CDR1 LNHNV and CDR2 YYDKDF (reference sequence). This CDR3 reads CATSRDGAGGGYTF. DNA for the CDR3: TGTGCCACCAGCAGAGATGGGGCAGGGGGAGGCTACACCTTC.

The CDR3 spells CASSQVSGLSYEQYF. In DNA form, the CDR3 reads TGTGCCAGCAGCCAAGTTAGCGGGTTATCCTACGAGCAGTACTTC. This chain uses TRBV4-2 with TRBJ2-5, with 7 bases identical to TRBD2. The end of the DNA aligns better with TRBJ2-7, so the J call may be wrong. In germline, CDR1 is LGHNA, CDR2 YNFKEQ. The CDR3 is 15 residues long.

The V call is TRBV7-2, the J call TRBJ1-5; D remains ambiguous. Germline lookup yields CDR1 SGHTA and CDR2 FQGNSA. V lost 1 base, J lost 2 bases, and 9 bases lay in between. The CDR3 contains 15 residues. The CDR3 spells CASSLGGVGNQPQHF. The CDR3 nucleotides read TGTGCCAGCAGCTTAGGTGGAGTCGGCAATCAGCCCCAGCATTTT.

The chain combines TRBV6-4 with TRBJ2-2; TRBD1 aligns across 9 bases. Per germline, CDR1 MRHNA and CDR2 SNTAGT. V was clipped by 6 bases and J by 4 bases; unmatched bases: 3. The CDR3 length is 14 residues. DNA for the CDR3: TGTGCCAGCAGGGACAGGGGCACCACCGGGGAGCTGTTTTTT. Translated: CASRDRGTTGELFF.

The V gene is TRBV20-1, the J gene TRBJ1-1, with a weak D call TRBD1 (6 bases). The V gene's germline CDR1 is DFQATT and CDR2 SNEGSKA (reference sequence). The CDR3 loop spans 11 amino acids. V dropped 6 bases and J dropped 7 bases, with 12 bases sitting between them. The chain's CDR3 is CSAPGQLEAFF. The CDR3 DNA reads as TGCAGTGCCCCGGGACAACTTGAAGCTTTCTTT.

This clone came up a few times. The genes are TRBV9 and TRBJ2-5; 7 bases agree with TRBD2. The CDR3 spans 15 residues. The junction had 10 bases not matched to a gene; V was cut back by 5 bases and J by 3 bases. CDR1 and CDR2 (germline): SGDLS, YYNGEE. This chain's CDR3 is CASSVLGGTEETQYF. The CDR3 DNA reads as TGTGCCAGCAGTGTCCTGGGGGGGACTGAAGAGACCCAGTACTTC.

This clone showed up just a few times. CDR3 nucleotide sequence: TGCGCCAGCAGGGGGGAGGCAGATACGCAGTATTTT. This sequence encodes CASRGEADTQYF. The V and J genes are TRBV5-1 and TRBJ2-3; a weak D match, TRBD2 (6 bases). Trimming stripped 5 bases from V and 4 bases from J, with 8 bases between. The germline V gene encodes CDR1 SGHRS and CDR2 YFSETQ. The length of the CDR3 is 12 residues. Looking up the rest from reference TRBV5-1 and TRBJ2-3 gives the full variable domain: KAGVTQTPRYLIKTRGQQVTLSCSPISGHRSVSWYQQTPGQGLQFLFEYFSETQRNKGNFPGRFSGRQFSNSRSEMNVSTLELGDSALYLCASRGEADTQYFGPGTRLTVL.

The chain is built from TRBV7-9 and TRBJ1-6; 10 bases are shared with TRBD1. The germline V gene encodes CDR1 SEHNR and CDR2 FQNEAQ (reference sequence). Losses at the gene ends were 3 bases for V and 7 bases for J; bases not matched to a gene: 3. The CDR3 is 15 amino acids. The DNA for the CDR3 is TGTGCCAGCAGCTTGGACAGGGGGGGGAATTCACCCCTCCACTTT. This gives the protein CASSLDRGGNSPLHF.

The J gene is TRBJ2-5, the V gene TRBV14, with TRBD2 as a possible D gene (5 bases). V gave up 3 bases and J gave up 5 bases, with 10 bases separating them. The CDR3 consists of 13 residues. Germline V gene lookup returns CDR1 SGHDN and CDR2 FVKESK. This CDR3 reads CASSHGVPETQYF. The CDR3, as DNA: TGTGCCAGCAGCCACGGGGTTCCCGAGACCCAGTACTTC.

The sample holds one count of this clone. This sample also contains other DNA sequences that code for the same CDR3. V and J are TRBV27 and TRBJ1-6; 8 nucleotides align to TRBD1. CDR1 is MNHEY and CDR2 is SMNVEV in the germline V gene (reference sequence). V was pared by 6 bases and J by 9 bases, with 7 bases of the junction left unmatched. The CDR3 is 14 residues long. Written as DNA, the CDR3 is TGTGCCAGCAGGTACAGGGGGTGGGGTTCACCCCTCCACTTT. Protein: CASRYRGWGSPLHF.

The CDR3 loop is CASSEFGPKNSPLHF. The CDR3 DNA sequence: TGTGCCAGCAGTGAATTCGGTCCGAAAAATTCACCCCTCCACTTT. The chain is built from TRBV2 and TRBJ1-6; no definite D call. V gave up 2 bases and J gave up 7 bases, with 12 bases separating them. This CDR3 has 15 residues. Germline lookup yields CDR1 SNHLY and CDR2 FYNNEI.

Here the CDR3 reads CASSIPGSLPPHGYTF. CDR3 DNA: TGTGCCAGCAGTATCCCCGGGAGCCTACCACCACATGGCTACACCTTC. The genes are TRBV5-4 and TRBJ1-2; D is uncertain. The ends were cut back, 5 bases at V and 6 bases at J, with 23 bases in the middle. Germline loops: CDR1 SGHNT, CDR2 YYREEE (reference sequence). This CDR3 is 16 amino acids long.

The gene calls are TRBV5-1 and TRBJ1-2, with D possibly being TRBD1 (5 bases). Trimming shortened V by 7 bases and J by 8 bases, and 21 bases separated the two germline ends. The CDR3 loop spans 14 amino acids. Germline CDR1 SGHRS, CDR2 YFSETQ. For the CDR3, the DNA is TGCGCCAGCTCTCCAAGGGGCGGTTCTGGGGGCTACACCTTC. As protein: CASSPRGGSGGYTF.

The chain carries TRBV30 and TRBJ2-1, with 9 positions matching TRBD1. This CDR3 spans 18 amino acids. V trimming: 4 bases; J trimming: 6 bases; junction bases outside the gene matches: 19. Germline lookup yields CDR1 GTSNPN and CDR2 SVGIG (reference sequence). CDR3 sequence (DNA): TGTGCCTGGAACCGGGACAGGGTAAAGGTCGGTTCGTCCAATGAGCAGTTCTTC. Translated, it gives CAWNRDRVKVGSSNEQFF.

In DNA, the CDR3 is TGTGCTAGTGGTTTGGGCGACACCTCGGCCATGGGCTACACCTTC. Protein product: CASGLGDTSAMGYTF. This chain links TRBV12-5 with TRBJ1-2; D gene unclear. The CDR3 spans 15 residues. V gave up 1 base and J gave up 8 bases, with 17 bases separating them. From germline, CDR1 is LGHNT and CDR2 FRNRAP.

This rearrangement joins TRBV19 to TRBJ2-7; tentatively, D is TRBD1 (6 bases). V was trimmed by 4 bases and J by 4 bases, leaving 14 bases between them. This CDR3 is built from 14 residues. The germline V gene has CDR1 LNHDA and CDR2 SQIVND (reference sequence). The CDR3 is CASSRMDRAYEQYF. CDR3 bases: TGTGCCAGTAGTAGAATGGACAGAGCTTACGAGCAGTACTTC.

V usage is TRBV18 and J usage is TRBJ2-7; 8 bases fit TRBD1. The trim removed 3 bases at V and 6 bases at J, leaving 4 bases unmatched. The CDR3 sequence is 13 residues long. Germline CDR1 reads KGHSH; CDR2 reads LQKENI. CDR3: CASSPGGQGEQYF. As DNA, the CDR3 is TGTGCCAGCTCACCGGGTGGACAGGGCGAGCAGTACTTC.

This clone was detected only once. CDR3 amino acids: CASSVGGNTDTQYF. The DNA of the CDR3 is TGTGCCAGCAGCGTAGGCGGGAACACAGATACGCAGTATTTT. This chain links TRBV9 with TRBJ2-3; D is possibly TRBD2 (6 bases). Germline CDR1 reads SGDLS; CDR2 reads YYNGEE. The V end was cut by 0 bases, the J end by 2 bases, with 7 bases between. The CDR3 loop spans 14 amino acids.

The chain employs TRBV19 and TRBJ2-7, with 8 bases fitting TRBD1. The V gene's germline CDR1 is LNHDA and CDR2 SQIVND (reference sequence). The CDR3 spans 15 residues. Trimming cost V 5 bases and J 3 bases; bases outside gene matches: 9. The CDR3 sequence is CASSSGQGGGYEQYF. For the CDR3, the DNA is TGTGCCAGTAGTTCCGGACAGGGTGGCGGCTACGAGCAGTACTTC.

Written as DNA, the CDR3 is TGCGCCAGCAGCATGGGACAGGGAAGTGAAAAACTGTTTTTT. It is translated as CASSMGQGSEKLFF. The chain carries TRBV5-1 and TRBJ1-4, with 9 bases lining up with TRBD1. Germline CDR1 reads SGHRS; CDR2 reads YFSETQ. Germline trimming cut 4 bases from V and 7 bases from J; bases unmatched to any gene: 5. The CDR3 spans 14 residues.

The chain employs TRBV5-3 and TRBJ2-7, with TRBD1 matching over 10 bases. TRBV5-3 is an ORF; its function is uncertain. The J segment lost 1 base and the V segment lost 1 base, leaving 2 bases of the junction unmatched. The CDR3 sequence is 15 residues long. CDR3 bases: TGTGCCAGAAGCTTGTGGGACAGGGGTTCCTACGAGCAGTACTTC. Translation: CARSLWDRGSYEQYF.

The rearrangement joins TRBV5-6 to TRBJ2-7; no reliable D call. The CDR3 consists of 15 residues. Germline-derived CDR1 and CDR2 are SGHDT and YYEEEE. V was pared by 0 bases and J by 1 base, with 11 bases between. Written as DNA, the CDR3 is TGTGCCAGCAGCTTGGCGCGCGTCAGGTCCTACGAGCAGTACTTC. It is translated as CASSLARVRSYEQYF.

This chain links TRBV10-2 with TRBJ2-2, with 7 bases aligning to TRBD1. The germline V gene has CDR1 WSHSY and CDR2 SAAADI. This CDR3 is 16 amino acids long. V shed 7 bases, J shed 6 bases, and the junction held 14 bases outside the gene matches. The CDR3 nucleotides read TGCGCCAGCACCCAGAGGGACAGTTCCTCCCCCGGGGAGCTGTTTTTT. It yields the protein CASTQRDSSSPGELFF.

This chain connects TRBV7-6 to TRBJ1-3, with TRBD1 as a possible D gene (5 bases). V lost 5 bases to trimming and J lost 0 bases, with 11 bases between them. The CDR3 has 15 amino acids. Germline V lookup: CDR1 SGHVS, CDR2 FNYEAQ. CDR3 coding DNA: TGTGCCAGCAGCGTCGGGGGGAACTCTGGAAACACCATATATTTT. It encodes CASSVGGNSGNTIYF.

The CDR3 nucleotides are TGTGCCATCAATAGGAGGGCGGGAGGGGACAATGAGCAGTTCTTC. Protein product: CAINRRAGGDNEQFF. The chain couples TRBV10-3 to TRBJ2-1, with TRBD2 matching 9 bases. J gave up 5 bases and V 7 bases, and 9 bases lay outside the gene matches. The CDR3 is 15 residues long. Germline CDR1 ENHRY, CDR2 SYGVKD.

The J gene is TRBJ1-1, the V gene TRBV19, with D unclear. The CDR3 sequence is 13 residues long. The germline V gene has CDR1 LNHDA and CDR2 SQIVND (reference sequence). V lost 4 bases and J 1 base, leaving 7 bases between the germline ends. The CDR3 DNA is TGTGCCAGTAGTACGTATAGGAACACTGAAGCTTTCTTT. Protein: CASSTYRNTEAFF.

This rearrangement joins TRBV29-1 to TRBJ1-1; 7 bases align to TRBD1. J was trimmed by 5 bases and V by 7 bases; bases with no gene match: 10. The CDR3 is 13 amino acids. Per germline, CDR1 SQVTM and CDR2 ANQGSEA. As DNA, the CDR3 is TGCAGCGCCACCTCAGGGGGACGAACTGAAGCTTTCTTT. This translates into CSATSGGRTEAFF.